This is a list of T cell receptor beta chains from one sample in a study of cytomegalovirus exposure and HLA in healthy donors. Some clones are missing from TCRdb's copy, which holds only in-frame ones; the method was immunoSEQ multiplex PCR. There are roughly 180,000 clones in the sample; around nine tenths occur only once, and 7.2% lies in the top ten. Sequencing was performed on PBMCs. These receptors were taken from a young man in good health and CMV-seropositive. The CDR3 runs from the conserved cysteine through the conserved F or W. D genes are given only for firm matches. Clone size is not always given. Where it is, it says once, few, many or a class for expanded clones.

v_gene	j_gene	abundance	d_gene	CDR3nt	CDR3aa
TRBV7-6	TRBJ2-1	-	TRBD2	TGTGCCAGCAGCTTAGTAGCGGGAACTGGGGGTGAGCAGTTCTTC	CASSLVAGTGGEQFF
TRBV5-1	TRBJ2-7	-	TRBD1	TGCGCCAGCAGCCGGGACAGTGCCTACGAGCAGTACTTC	CASSRDSAYEQYF
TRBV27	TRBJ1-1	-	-	TGTGCCAGCAGTTGGGCCCCGCGGACTGAAGCTTTCTTT	CASSWAPRTEAFF
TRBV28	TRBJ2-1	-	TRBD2	TGTGCCAGCAGTTTATTCCCCGGGACTAGCGGGAGGGCCAGTATTGAGCAGTTCTTC	CASSLFPGTSGRASIEQFF
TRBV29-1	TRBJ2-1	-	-	TGCAGCGTTGAACTGTATGCCAGCTCCTACAATGAGCAGTTCTTC	CSVELYASSYNEQFF
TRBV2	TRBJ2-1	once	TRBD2	TGTGCCAGCAGTGGTGGGACTAGGGGTGAGCAGTTCTTC	CASSGGTRGEQFF
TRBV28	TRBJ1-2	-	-	TGTGCCAGCCGAACAGGGACTAGGCAATATGGCTACACCTTC	CASRTGTRQYGYTF
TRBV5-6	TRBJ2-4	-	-	TGTGCCAGCAGCTTGGGGGCCAGGGGTTCCAAAAACATTCAGTACTTC	CASSLGARGSKNIQYF
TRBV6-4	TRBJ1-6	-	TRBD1	TGTGCCAGCAGTGAAAGGGACAGTCATTCACCCCTCCACTTT	CASSERDSHSPLHF
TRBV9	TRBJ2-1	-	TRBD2	TGTGCCAGCAGCGTAGAGAGGGCGGGAGGGGGATGGTCCTACAATGAGCAGTTCTTC	CASSVERAGGGWSYNEQFF
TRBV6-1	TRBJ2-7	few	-	TGTGCCAGCAGCCACCAGGGACCGGGCTACGAGCAGTACTTC	CASSHQGPGYEQYF
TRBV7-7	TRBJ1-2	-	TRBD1	TGTGCCAGCAGCTTATTTAGGGGGACAGACTATAACGGTGGCTACACCTTC	CASSLFRGTDYNGGYTF
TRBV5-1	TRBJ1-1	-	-	TGCGCCAGCAGCTTGGATCGGGGATACACTGAAGCTTTCTTT	CASSLDRGYTEAFF
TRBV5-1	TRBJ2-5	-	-	TGCGCCAGCAGCTTACAGGAGATAGAGACCCAGTACTTC	CASSLQEIETQYF
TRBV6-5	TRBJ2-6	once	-	TGTGCCAGCAACCCCTCTGGGGCCAACGTCCTGACTTTC	CASNPSGANVLTF
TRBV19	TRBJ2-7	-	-	TGTGCCAGTGGAACCTCCTACGAGCAGTACTTC	CASGTSYEQYF
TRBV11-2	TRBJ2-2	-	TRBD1	TGTGCCAGCAGCCGACAGGGGGGCTCCCCTAACACCGGGGAGCTGTTTTTT	CASSRQGGSPNTGELFF
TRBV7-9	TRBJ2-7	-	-	TGTGCCAGCACCCAGGGTCCTTTATGGGAGCAGTACTTC	CASTQGPLWEQYF
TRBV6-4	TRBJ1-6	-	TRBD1	TGTGCCAGCTCCCGGACAGGGGCGGGTTCACCCCTCCACTTT	CASSRTGAGSPLHF
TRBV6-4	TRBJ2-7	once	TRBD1	TGTGCCAGCAGTGACTCCGGACAGGGTTACGAGCAGTACTTC	CASSDSGQGYEQYF
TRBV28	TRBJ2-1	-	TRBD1	TGTGCCAGCAGTCAGCAGGACAGGTCCTACAATGAGCAGTTCTTC	CASSQQDRSYNEQFF
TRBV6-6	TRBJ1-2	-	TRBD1	TGTGCCAGCAGTCCGACAGGGGATTACGGCTACACCTTC	CASSPTGDYGYTF
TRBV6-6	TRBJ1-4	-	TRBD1	TGTGCCAGCAGTACCAGACAGGGGGGAAAACTGTTTTTT	CASSTRQGGKLFF
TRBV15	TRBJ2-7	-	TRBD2	TGTGCCACCAGCAAGGGGGGGGAGCGGGAGCGCGAGCAGTACTTC	CATSKGGEREREQYF
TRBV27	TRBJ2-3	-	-	TGTGCCAGCAGGGGTTGGGTTACAGATACGCAGTATTTT	CASRGWVTDTQYF
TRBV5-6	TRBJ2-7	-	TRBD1	TGTGCCAGCAGCATAGGGACAGGGGGCGAGCAGTACTTC	CASSIGTGGEQYF
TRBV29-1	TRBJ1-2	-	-	TGCAGCGTTGAAGACGGGACAACTTATGGCTACACCTTC	CSVEDGTTYGYTF
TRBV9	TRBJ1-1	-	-	TGTGCCAGCAGCGTAGGCGATAACACTGAAGCTTTCTTT	CASSVGDNTEAFF
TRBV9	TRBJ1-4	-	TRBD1	TGTGCCAGCAGCCGAACAGGGGTTGGGGATGAAAAACTGTTTTTT	CASSRTGVGDEKLFF
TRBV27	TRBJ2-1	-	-	TGTGCCAGCAGTGGACTGGGGGTGGGAGGATCCAATGAGCAGTTCTTC	CASSGLGVGGSNEQFF
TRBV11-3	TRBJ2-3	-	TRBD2	TGTGCCAGCAGCCTCGGGACTAGCGGCACAGATACGCAGTATTTT	CASSLGTSGTDTQYF
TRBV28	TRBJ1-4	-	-	TGTGCCAGCAGTCTGATAACTTCGGCTAATGAAAAACTGTTTTTT	CASSLITSANEKLFF
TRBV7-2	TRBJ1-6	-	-	TGTGCCAGCAGCTCGGAGGGGATTTCACCCCTCCACTTT	CASSSEGISPLHF
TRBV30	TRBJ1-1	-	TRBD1	TGTGCCTGGGGAAACAGGGGCGACACTGAAGCTTTCTTT	CAWGNRGDTEAFF
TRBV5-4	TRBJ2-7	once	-	TGTGCCAGCAGCACCCAGACAGGGAGGAACGAGCAGTACTTC	CASSTQTGRNEQYF
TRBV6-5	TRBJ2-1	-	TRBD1	TGTGCCAGCAGCCCCAGACAGGGGGCTCGCGATGAGCAGTTCTTC	CASSPRQGARDEQFF
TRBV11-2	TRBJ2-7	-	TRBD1	TGTGCCAGCAGCTCCAGAAGGGACAGGGGTTACGAGCAGTACTTC	CASSSRRDRGYEQYF
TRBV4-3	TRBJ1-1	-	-	TGCGCCAGCAGCCAACTCAGTAACACTGAAGCTTTCTTT	CASSQLSNTEAFF
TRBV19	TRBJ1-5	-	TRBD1	TGTGCCAGTAGTATCCCGACAGGGACCAGCAATCAGCCCCAGCATTTT	CASSIPTGTSNQPQHF